The rows below give T cell receptor beta chains drawn from one sample of a study of blood T cell repertoires in COVID-19. Method: immunoSEQ multiplex PCR; TCRdb's copy keeps in-frame clones and lacks some. The sample has 350,000 or so clones, roughly 90% seen once. Material for sequencing was PBMCs or T cells enriched from blood (not recorded which). These receptor sequences come from a woman aged 30 to 39 who had recovered from COVID-19. Each CDR3 is given with its conserved first and last residue. Each record gives: D gene, clone size, J gene, V gene, CDR3 DNA, CDR3 protein. The D gene is left open where the match is weak. The listing skips clone size in some rows; elsewhere it reads once, few, many or a size class.

D: TRBD2; size: .; J: TRBJ2-3; V: TRBV28; DNA: TGTGCCAGCAGTCCCGCGGGGGGAAACACAGATACGCAGTATTTT; CDR3: CASSPAGGNTDTQYF
D: TRBD1; size: .; J: TRBJ1-2; V: TRBV28; DNA: TGTGCCAGCAGCGGGACAGGCGACGCCCTCAACTATGGCTACACCTTC; CDR3: CASSGTGDALNYGYTF
D: TRBD2; size: few; J: TRBJ2-7; V: TRBV3-1/TRBV3-2; DNA: TGTGCCAGCAGCCAAACCAGGACTAGCTCCTACGAGCAGTACTTC; CDR3: CASSQTRTSSYEQYF
D: .; size: .; J: TRBJ1-1; V: TRBV5-8; DNA: TGTGCCAGCAGCTTCCGGTTCAGGACAACTGAAGCTTTCTTT; CDR3: CASSFRFRTTEAFF
D: .; size: .; J: TRBJ2-2; V: TRBV27; DNA: TGTGCCAGCAGTTTATTGGGCTACACCGGGGAGCTGTTTTTT; CDR3: CASSLLGYTGELFF
D: .; size: .; J: TRBJ1-1; V: TRBV7-2; DNA: TGTGCCAGCAGCTTAGGGCAGGGGAGTACTACTGAAGCTTTCTTT; CDR3: CASSLGQGSTTEAFF
D: .; size: once; J: TRBJ1-6; V: TRBV7-2; DNA: TGTGCCAGCAGCGTTAATAATTCACCCCTCCACTTT; CDR3: CASSVNNSPLHF
D: TRBD1; size: few; J: TRBJ2-1; V: TRBV4-2; DNA: TGTGCCAGCAGCCATTCCGGGACAGGGGCCTACAATGAGCAGTTCTTC; CDR3: CASSHSGTGAYNEQFF
D: TRBD2; size: .; J: TRBJ2-1; V: TRBV18; DNA: TGTGCCAGCTCACCCTTCCCATCTAGCGGGATGGGGAATGAGCAGTTCTTC; CDR3: CASSPFPSSGMGNEQFF
D: .; size: .; J: TRBJ2-2; V: TRBV10-3; DNA: TGTGCCATCAGCCTTAGGGGGGGCTTGAACACCGGGGAGCTGTTTTTT; CDR3: CAISLRGGLNTGELFF
D: TRBD2; size: .; J: TRBJ2-3; V: TRBV11-3; DNA: TGTGCCAGCGGGGGGTCGGGAGGTAGCACAGATACGCAGTATTTT; CDR3: CASGGSGGSTDTQYF
D: TRBD1; size: .; J: TRBJ1-1; V: TRBV15; DNA: TGTGCCACCAGCAGAGATTCTCGGGGGACAGGCGAGGGGAACACTGAAGCTTTCTTT; CDR3: CATSRDSRGTGEGNTEAFF
D: .; size: .; J: TRBJ2-7; V: TRBV27; DNA: TGTGCCAGCAGTCGCAGGGATTTTAGATACGAGCAGTACTTC; CDR3: CASSRRDFRYEQYF
D: .; size: .; J: TRBJ2-6; V: TRBV15; DNA: TGTGCCACCAGCAGTGGAGGAGCTGGGGCCAACGTCCTGACTTTC; CDR3: CATSSGGAGANVLTF
D: .; size: .; J: TRBJ1-2; V: TRBV2; DNA: TGTGCCAGCAGTGAAGCTAGGGGCCGGCATGGCTACACCTTC; CDR3: CASSEARGRHGYTF
D: .; size: .; J: TRBJ2-2; V: TRBV10-3; DNA: TGTGCCATCAGCCCCCCAGGGGCGAACACCGGGGAGCTGTTTTTT; CDR3: CAISPPGANTGELFF
D: TRBD2; size: .; J: TRBJ2-7; V: TRBV7-2; DNA: TGTGCCAGCAGCTCGGGACTAGCGATGTACGAGCAGTACTTC; CDR3: CASSSGLAMYEQYF
D: .; size: .; J: TRBJ2-1; V: TRBV9; DNA: TGTGCCAGCAGCGTAGCCTTACTAGCTGGTGAGCAGTTCTTC; CDR3: CASSVALLAGEQFF
D: .; size: .; J: TRBJ2-2; V: TRBV28; DNA: TGTGCCAGCGGAAACGGGGGGGAGCTGTTTTTT; CDR3: CASGNGGELFF